This is a list of T cell receptor beta chains from one sample in a study of blood T cell repertoires in COVID-19. The protocol was immunoSEQ multiplex PCR, while the TCRdb copy is restricted to in-frame clones and leaves out a portion. The sample holds around 100,000 clones, less than 90% seen once. The sequencing sample was made of peripheral blood. The receptor set was obtained from a human donor in a cohort sampled during active COVID-19. Both conserved end residues are part of each CDR3. The order of the fields is clone size, D gene, V gene, J gene, CDR3 DNA, CDR3 protein. The D gene is left open where the match is weak. Size is stated for part of the rows, as once, few or many counts, or as a class when the clone is expanded.

>NA|NA|TRBV11-2|TRBJ2-3
TGTGCCAGCAGTCAAGAGACTACTAGCACAGATACGCAGTATTTT
CASSQETTSTDTQYF
>few|TRBD1|TRBV5-1|TRBJ2-2
TGCGCCAGCAGCTCGGACAGGTTGGACACCGGGGAGCTGTTTTTT
CASSSDRLDTGELFF
>medium-sized|NA|TRBV28|TRBJ1-5
TGTGCCAGCAGTTTAATAACAGCTAGCAATCAGCCCCAGCATTTT
CASSLITASNQPQHF
>once|TRBD2|TRBV27|TRBJ2-7
TGTGCCAGCAGTTTATCGGCGTTAGCGGGAGACCACGCCTACGAGCAGTACTTC
CASSLSALAGDHAYEQYF
>NA|TRBD1|TRBV5-5|TRBJ2-7
TGTGCCAGCAGCTTGGAACAGGGGTTTGTTTACGAGCAGTACTTC
CASSLEQGFVYEQYF
>NA|TRBD1|TRBV15|TRBJ1-1
TGTGCCACCAGCGGAGGACAGGGGAGTATGAACACTGAAGCTTTCTTT
CATSGGQGSMNTEAFF
>NA|TRBD2|TRBV6-1|TRBJ2-5
TGTGCCAGCAGTGAAGCTTTGGCTAGCGGGGGGGGAGAGACCCAGTACTTC
CASSEALASGGGETQYF
>once|TRBD1|TRBV6-5|TRBJ1-1
TGTGCCAGCAGTTCCCTATGGGACAGGATAGACACTGAAGCTTTCTTT
CASSSLWDRIDTEAFF
>NA|NA|TRBV19|TRBJ2-5
TGTGCCAGTAGTGCGGGACAGAAAGAGACCCAGTACTTC
CASSAGQKETQYF
>NA|TRBD2|TRBV19|TRBJ2-2
TGTGCCAGTAGTCTGACTAGCGGGAGTTTTACCGGGGAGCTGTTTTTT
CASSLTSGSFTGELFF
>few|NA|TRBV7-2|TRBJ1-2
TGTGCCAGCAGCTCAGCTCCCGGGACAATCGGGGGCTACACCTTC
CASSSAPGTIGGYTF
>NA|TRBD2|TRBV9|TRBJ2-1
TGTGCCAGCAGCGTATTCCCCCAGGACGTAGCGGGAGTGGGGTACAATGAGCAGTTCTTC
CASSVFPQDVAGVGYNEQFF
>NA|NA|TRBV10-3|TRBJ2-1
TGTGCCATCAGCCCGGGACTGGCAGCTATCAATGAGCAGTTCTTC
CAISPGLAAINEQFF
>NA|TRBD2|TRBV27|TRBJ2-3
TGTGCCAGCAGTTTAAATGGCGGGGGGTCTACAGATACGCAGTATTTT
CASSLNGGGSTDTQYF
>NA|NA|TRBV6-1|TRBJ1-2
TGTGCCAGCAGTGAAAGTTCGGCGGCTCTCTATGGCTACACCTTC
CASSESSAALYGYTF